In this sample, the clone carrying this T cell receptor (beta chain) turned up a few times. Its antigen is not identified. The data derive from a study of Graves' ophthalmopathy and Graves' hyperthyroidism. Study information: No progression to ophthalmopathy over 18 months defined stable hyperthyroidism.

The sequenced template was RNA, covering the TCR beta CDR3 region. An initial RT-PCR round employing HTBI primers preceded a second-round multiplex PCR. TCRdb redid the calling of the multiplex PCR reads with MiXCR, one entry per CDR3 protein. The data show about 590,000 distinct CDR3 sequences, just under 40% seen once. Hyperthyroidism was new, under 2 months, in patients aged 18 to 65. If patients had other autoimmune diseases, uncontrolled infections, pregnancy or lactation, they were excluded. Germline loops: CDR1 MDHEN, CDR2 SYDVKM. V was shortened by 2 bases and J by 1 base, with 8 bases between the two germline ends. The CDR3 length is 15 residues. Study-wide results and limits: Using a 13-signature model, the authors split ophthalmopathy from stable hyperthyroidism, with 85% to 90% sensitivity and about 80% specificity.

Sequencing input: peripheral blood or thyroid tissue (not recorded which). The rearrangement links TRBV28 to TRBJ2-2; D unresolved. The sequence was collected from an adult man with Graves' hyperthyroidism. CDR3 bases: TGTGCCAGCAGTTTAGTGTCGTTGAACACCGGGGAGCTGTTTTTT. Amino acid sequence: CASSLVSLNTGELFF. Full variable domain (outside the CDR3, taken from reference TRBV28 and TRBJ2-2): DVKVTQSSRYLVKRTGEKVFLECVQDMDHENMFWYRQDPGLGLRLIYFSYDVKMKEKGDIPEGYSVSREKKERFSLILESASTNQTSMYLCASSLVSLNTGELFFGEGSRLTVL.